The 9 T cell receptor beta chains below were found in one sample sequenced in a study of graft-versus-host responses after intestinal transplantation. Some clones are missing from TCRdb's copy, which holds only in-frame ones; the method was immunoSEQ multiplex PCR. The profile shows approximately 16,000 clones, 82% of them singletons. Processing released intraepithelial and lamina propria lymphocytes from the graft tissue. This specimen was ileum tissue, taken 17 days after transplant. Source of these receptors: a human patient who received an intestinal transplant, so some T cells may come from the graft donor.

The CDR3 DNA reads as TGTGCCAGCAGTGGCTATATCACCCGGGACCCAATACTAGGCTACACCTTC. Amino acid sequence: CASSGYITRDPILGYTF. This chain links TRBV6-1 with TRBJ1-2, with D possibly matching TRBD1 (5 bases). The germline V gene encodes CDR1 MNHNS and CDR2 SASEGT. With 4 bases removed from V and 8 bases from J, the gap between germline ends came to 26 bases. CDR3 length: 17 residues.

V gene TRBV9 combines with J gene TRBJ2-1; no firm D call. The CDR3 runs to 14 residues. Looked up from germline, CDR1 is SGDLS and CDR2 is YYNGEE. V was shortened by 3 bases and J by 2 bases, with 9 bases between the two germline ends. CDR3 amino acids: CASSEQPTYNEQFF. The CDR3, as DNA: TGTGCCAGCAGCGAACAACCCACCTACAATGAGCAGTTCTTC.

The CDR3 is CASSLSLAESTDTQYF. CDR3 coding DNA: TGTGCCAGCAGCTTATCACTAGCGGAAAGCACAGATACGCAGTATTTT. The chain couples TRBV7-9 to TRBJ2-3; 8 nucleotides match TRBD2. The trim removed 2 bases at V and 0 bases at J, leaving 4 bases unmatched. Germline CDR1 reads SEHNR; CDR2 reads FQNEAQ (reference sequence). The CDR3 is made up of 16 amino acids.

J is TRBJ2-1 and V is TRBV11-2; 11 bases are a match to TRBD2. V trimming: 4 bases; J trimming: 4 bases; junction bases outside the gene matches: 3. The V gene's germline CDR1 is SGHAT and CDR2 FQNNGV. The CDR3 consists of 15 residues. The CDR3 DNA sequence: TGTGCCAGCAGCTACGGGACTAGCGGTTACAATGAGCAGTTCTTC. Its translation is CASSYGTSGYNEQFF.

The chain is built from TRBV7-3 and TRBJ2-1, with TRBD1 matching 8 bases. The V gene end was trimmed by 5 bases and the J gene end by 8 bases; junction bases not matched to a gene: 14. The CDR3 runs to 16 residues. Germline lookup yields CDR1 SGHTA and CDR2 FQGTGA. CDR3 protein: CASSRAPGGAGDEQFF. CDR3 DNA: TGTGCCAGCAGCCGCGCCCCAGGGGGCGCTGGGGATGAGCAGTTCTTC.

This clone occurred a few times. V usage is TRBV28 and J usage is TRBJ2-7, with TRBD1 matching 11 bases. The CDR3 consists of 16 residues. The J segment lost 4 bases and the V segment lost 2 bases, leaving 7 bases of the junction unmatched. Germline CDR1 MDHEN, CDR2 SYDVKM. The DNA for the CDR3 is TGTGCCAGCAGTTTACAAGCCGGGACAGGGGGATACGAGCAGTACTTC. The encoded protein is CASSLQAGTGGYEQYF.

Note on this clone: Other DNA sequences from this sample encode an identical CDR3 as well. The rearrangement uses TRBV28 and TRBJ1-2; D gene uncertain. This CDR3 is built from 12 residues. Trimming removed 5 bases from V and 8 bases from J, with 12 bases in between. Per germline, CDR1 MDHEN and CDR2 SYDVKM. The CDR3 nucleotides are TGTGCCAGCAGTGTGGAAAGGGTCGGCTACACCTTC. Encoded protein: CASSVERVGYTF.

The chain is built from TRBV7-9 and TRBJ1-1, with D perhaps matching TRBD1 (6 bases). Germline loops: CDR1 SEHNR, CDR2 FQNEAQ (reference sequence). This CDR3 is built from 15 residues. With 4 bases removed from V and 1 base from J, the gap between germline ends came to 13 bases. CDR3 loop: CASSSYRVENTEAFF. The CDR3 region has the DNA TGTGCCAGCAGCTCCTACAGGGTCGAGAACACTGAAGCTTTCTTT.

This sequence joins TRBV27 and TRBJ2-7; 7 bases align to TRBD1. CDR1 MNHEY and CDR2 SMNVEV come from the germline V gene (reference sequence). Trimming cost V 4 bases and J 1 base; bases outside gene matches: 7. The CDR3 extends over 15 amino acids. The CDR3 is CASSWRQGLSYEQYF. Written as DNA, the CDR3 is TGTGCCAGCAGTTGGAGACAGGGCCTATCCTACGAGCAGTACTTC.